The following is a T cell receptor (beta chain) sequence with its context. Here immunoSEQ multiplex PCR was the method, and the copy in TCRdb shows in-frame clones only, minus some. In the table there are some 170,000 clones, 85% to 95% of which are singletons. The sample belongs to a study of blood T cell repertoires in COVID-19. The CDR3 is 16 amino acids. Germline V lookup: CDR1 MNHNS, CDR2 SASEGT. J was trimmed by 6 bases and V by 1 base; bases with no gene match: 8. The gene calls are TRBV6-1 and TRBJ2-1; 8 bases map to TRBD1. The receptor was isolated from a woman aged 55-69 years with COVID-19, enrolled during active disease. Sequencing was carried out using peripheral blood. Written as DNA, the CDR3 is TGTGCCAGCAGTGAAGGGGGGACAGGATCGATCAATGAGCAGTTCTTC. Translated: CASSEGGTGSINEQFF.